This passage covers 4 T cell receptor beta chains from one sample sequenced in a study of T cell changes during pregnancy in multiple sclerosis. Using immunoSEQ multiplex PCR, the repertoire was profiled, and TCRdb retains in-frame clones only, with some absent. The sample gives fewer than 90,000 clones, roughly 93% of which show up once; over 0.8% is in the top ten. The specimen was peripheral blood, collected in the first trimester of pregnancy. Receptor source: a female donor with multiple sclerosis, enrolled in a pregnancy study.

The CDR3: CASSQDKTSGYNEQFF. The CDR3 DNA is TGCGCCAGCAGCCAAGATAAGACTAGCGGATACAATGAGCAGTTCTTC. The V call is TRBV4-1, the J call TRBJ2-1, with 9 bases that match TRBD2. Germline loops: CDR1 MGHRA, CDR2 YSYEKL. The J segment lost 4 bases and the V segment lost 0 bases, leaving 4 bases of the junction unmatched. CDR3 size: 16 residues.

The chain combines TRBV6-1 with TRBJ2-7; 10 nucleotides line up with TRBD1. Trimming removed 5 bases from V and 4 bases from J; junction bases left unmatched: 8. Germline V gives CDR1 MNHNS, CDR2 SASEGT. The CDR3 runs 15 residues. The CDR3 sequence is CASSKNRDRGYEQYF. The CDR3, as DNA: TGTGCCAGCAGTAAGAACCGGGACAGGGGTTACGAGCAGTACTTC.

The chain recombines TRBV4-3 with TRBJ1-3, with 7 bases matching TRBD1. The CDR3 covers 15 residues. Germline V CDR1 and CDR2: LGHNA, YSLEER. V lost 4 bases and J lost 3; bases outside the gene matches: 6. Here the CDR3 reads CASSPTGMSGNTIYF. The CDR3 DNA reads TGCGCCAGCAGCCCGACAGGGATGAGTGGAAACACCATATATTTT.

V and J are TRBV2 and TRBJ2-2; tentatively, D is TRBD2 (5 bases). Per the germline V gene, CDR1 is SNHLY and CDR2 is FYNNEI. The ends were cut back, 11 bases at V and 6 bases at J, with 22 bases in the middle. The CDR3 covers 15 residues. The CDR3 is CAGIREAVASGELFF. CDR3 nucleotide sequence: TGTGCCGGAATCCGGGAAGCAGTTGCGTCCGGGGAGCTGTTTTTT.